Each of the 16 T cell receptor beta chains below was sequenced from the same sample in a study of T-cell memory formation after mild COVID-19. A single record per CDR3 protein comes from TCRdb applying MiXCR to the 5' RACE reads. The top ten clones hold roughly 8.4% of a sample with 400,000 or so distinct CDR3 sequences, around 20% of them seen once. Sequencing was performed on PBMCs or a T cell subset sorted from them (not recorded which). The receptors come from an adult woman who had mild COVID-19 (a few samples of this study predate the infection). Cell type and time point are not known.

This clonotype was counted a few times. This chain connects TRBV30 to TRBJ2-7, with a weak D call TRBD1 (6 bases). CDR3 length: 14 residues. Trimming pared 0 bases from V and 1 base from J, leaving 10 bases between. CDR1 and CDR2 (germline): GTSNPN, SVGIG (reference sequence). CDR3 sequence: CAWSVGQGSYEQYF. The CDR3 DNA is TGTGCCTGGAGTGTAGGGCAGGGGTCCTACGAGCAGTACTTC.

This clonotype was seen ten or more times. This chain connects TRBV2 to TRBJ1-1; D remains unclear. The length of the CDR3 is 14 residues. Between the trimmed V and J ends, which lost 4 bases and 0 bases, there was a span of 9 bases. Germline V gene data show CDR1 as SNHLY and CDR2 as FYNNEI. For the CDR3, the DNA is TGTGCCAGCAGTGGTCAGACTTTGAACACTGAAGCTTTCTTT. Its protein product is CASSGQTLNTEAFF. The whole variable domain, filled in from reference TRBV2 and TRBJ1-1, reads EPEVTQTPSHQVTQMGQEVILRCVPISNHLYFYWYRQILGQKVEFLVSFYNNEISEKSEIFDDQFSVERPDGSNFTLKIRSTKLEDSAMYFCASSGQTLNTEAFFGQGTRLTVV.

The chain links TRBV14 to TRBJ1-4, with D unresolved. The CDR3 contains 15 residues. With 2 bases removed from V and 7 bases from J, the gap between germline ends came to 14 bases. Germline lookup yields CDR1 SGHDN and CDR2 FVKESK. Here the CDR3 reads CASSQNPGPAEKLFF. The CDR3 DNA sequence: TGTGCCAGCAGCCAAAACCCTGGACCTGCTGAAAAACTGTTTTTT.

This clonotype was found a few times. This chain uses TRBV12-3 or TRBV12-4 with TRBJ2-5; 9 nucleotides agree with TRBD2. V was clipped by 2 bases and J by 5 bases; unmatched bases: 6. The CDR3 has 15 amino acids. Written as DNA, the CDR3 is TGTGCCAGCAGTTTATCAGCTAGCGGGGCTGAGACCCAGTACTTC. It codes for CASSLSASGAETQYF.

The chain links TRBV25-1 to TRBJ2-7; the match to TRBD2 covers 7 bases. Per the germline V gene, CDR1 is MGHDK and CDR2 is SYGVNS. CDR3 length: 18 amino acids. The ends lost 1 base at V and 4 bases at J; junction bases unmatched: 16. CDR3 in amino acids: CASSELSLGRGRVYEQYF. The CDR3 nucleotides read TGTGCCAGCAGTGAATTGTCTTTAGGGAGGGGCCGCGTGTACGAGCAGTACTTC.

V usage is TRBV9 and J usage is TRBJ2-7; possible D gene TRBD1, 6 bases. CDR1 is SGDLS, CDR2 YYNGEE, per germline. The CDR3 contains 15 residues. Between the trimmed V and J ends, which lost 4 bases and 1 base, there was a span of 15 bases. CDR3 DNA: TGTGCCAGCAGCCTGACAGGAGACAATTCCTACGAGCAGTACTTC. Amino acid sequence: CASSLTGDNSYEQYF.

This chain joins TRBV25-1 and TRBJ2-3; D is possibly TRBD1 or TRBD2 (5 bases each). Germline CDR1 reads MGHDK; CDR2 reads SYGVNS. Trimming pared 6 bases from V and 3 bases from J, leaving 10 bases between. This CDR3 spans 13 amino acids. Written as DNA, the CDR3 is TGTGCCAGCAGGGGGACGGGGACAGATACGCAGTATTTT. Its translation is CASRGTGTDTQYF.

The J gene is TRBJ2-2, the V gene TRBV7-2; D not resolved. Trimming took off 1 base at V and 5 bases at J, with 8 bases between the two ends. CDR1 and CDR2 from the germline V gene are SGHTA and FQGNSA. The CDR3 is 14 residues long. Here the CDR3 reads CASSLGFYTGELFF. The CDR3 bases are TGTGCCAGCAGCTTAGGGTTTTATACCGGGGAGCTGTTTTTT.

The rearrangement joins TRBV4-1 to TRBJ2-1, with 10 bases that match TRBD2. With V trimmed by 0 bases and J by 4 bases, 6 bases remained unmatched. CDR3 size: 17 residues. Germline assignment: CDR1 MGHRA and CDR2 YSYEKL. DNA of the CDR3: TGCGCCAGCAGCCAAGAGGGAGCGGGGGGGTATTACAATGAGCAGTTCTTC. It specifies CASSQEGAGGYYNEQFF.

This clonotype was counted only a few times. The chain employs TRBV6-2 or TRBV6-3 and TRBJ2-5; 8 bases agree with TRBD1. The CDR3 is 17 amino acids. V lost 2 bases, J lost 2 bases, and 10 bases stayed unmatched. Germline-derived CDR1 and CDR2 are MNHEY and SVGEGT. The chain's CDR3 is CASSYLQGQVRQETQYF. CDR3 sequence (DNA): TGTGCCAGCAGTTACCTCCAGGGACAGGTCAGGCAAGAGACCCAGTACTTC.

The rearrangement uses TRBV7-2 and TRBJ1-1; D might be TRBD1 (5 bases). The CDR3 is 13 residues long. Germline lookup yields CDR1 SGHTA and CDR2 FQGNSA. Deletions cut 4 bases from V and 10 bases from J, with 16 bases between. CDR3 amino acids: CASSYLGRERAFF. The CDR3 DNA reads as TGTGCCAGCAGCTACCTGGGGCGGGAGAGAGCTTTCTTT. Supplemented by reference TRBV7-2 and TRBJ1-1, the full variable domain reads GAGVSQSPSNKVTEKGKDVELRCDPISGHTALYWYRQSLGQGLEFLIYFQGNSAPDKSGLPSDRFSAERTGGSVSTLTIQRTQQEDSAVYLCASSYLGRERAFFGQGTRLTVV.

V is TRBV25-1 and J is TRBJ1-6; D remains ambiguous. Germline CDR1 reads MGHDK; CDR2 reads SYGVNS. V was shortened by 10 bases and J by 0 bases, with 10 bases between the two germline ends. The CDR3 loop spans 14 amino acids. The CDR3 protein is CATSSSSYNSPLHF. The CDR3 DNA is TGTGCCACCTCTAGCAGCTCCTATAATTCACCCCTCCACTTT. Full variable domain (rest looked up from reference TRBV25-1 and TRBJ1-6): EADIYQTPRYLVIGTGKKITLECSQTMGHDKMYWYQQDPGMELHLIHYSYGVNSTEKGDLSSESTVSRIRTEHFPLTLESARPSHTSQYLCATSSSSYNSPLHFGNGTRLTVT.

The chain is built from TRBV7-2 and TRBJ1-5; D may be TRBD1 (5 bases). The germline V gene has CDR1 SGHTA and CDR2 FQGNSA. The V end was cut by 1 base, the J end by 9 bases, with 7 bases between. The CDR3 runs 12 residues. The CDR3 nucleotides are TGTGCCAGCAGCTTAGATAGGGGGCCCCAGCATTTT. Translation gives CASSLDRGPQHF. The whole variable domain, remainder taken from reference TRBV7-2 and TRBJ1-5, is GAGVSQSPSNKVTEKGKDVELRCDPISGHTALYWYRQSLGQGLEFLIYFQGNSAPDKSGLPSDRFSAERTGGSVSTLTIQRTQQEDSAVYLCASSLDRGPQHFGDGTRLSIL.

The J gene is TRBJ2-4, the V gene TRBV7-2; a weak D match, TRBD2 (6 bases). The CDR3 is 13 residues long. Germline CDR1 reads SGHTA; CDR2 reads FQGNSA. Trimming cost V 3 bases and J 5 bases, with 8 bases left between them. The CDR3 loop is CASSFPSENIQYF. CDR3 DNA sequence: TGTGCCAGCAGCTTTCCTAGCGAAAACATTCAGTACTTC.

This clonotype was recorded a few times. This chain uses TRBV5-6 with TRBJ2-3; the D gene is possibly TRBD2 (5 bases). V was clipped by 2 bases and J by 6 bases, with 13 bases between them. The CDR3 has 14 amino acids. CDR1 and CDR2 from the germline V gene are SGHDT and YYEEEE. The CDR3 loop is CASSFGYGMDTQYF. DNA of the CDR3: TGTGCCAGCAGCTTTGGATACGGGATGGATACGCAGTATTTT.

The rearrangement joins TRBV20-1 to TRBJ1-1; 8 bases line up with TRBD1. The trim removed 6 bases at V and 11 bases at J, leaving 8 bases unmatched. The CDR3 has 11 amino acids. CDR1 is DFQATT and CDR2 is SNEGSKA in the germline V gene (reference sequence). Here the CDR3 DNA reads TGCAGTGCCGCGGGACAGGTTGACGCTTTCTTT. It specifies CSAAGQVDAFF.